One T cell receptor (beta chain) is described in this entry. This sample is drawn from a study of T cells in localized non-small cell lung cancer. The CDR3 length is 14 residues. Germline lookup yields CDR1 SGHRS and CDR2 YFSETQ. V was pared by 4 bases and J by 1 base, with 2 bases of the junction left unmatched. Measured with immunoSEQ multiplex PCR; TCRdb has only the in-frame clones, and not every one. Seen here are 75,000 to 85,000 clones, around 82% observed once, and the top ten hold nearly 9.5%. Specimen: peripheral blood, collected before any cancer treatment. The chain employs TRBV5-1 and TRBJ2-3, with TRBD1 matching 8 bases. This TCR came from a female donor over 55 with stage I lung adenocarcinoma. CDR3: CASSIRGRTDTQYF. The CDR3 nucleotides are TGCGCCAGCAGCATCAGGGGGCGCACAGATACGCAGTATTTT.